Following are 6 T cell receptor beta chains from one sample sequenced in a study of blood T cell repertoires in COVID-19. Here immunoSEQ multiplex PCR was the method, and the copy in TCRdb shows in-frame clones only, minus some. The table lists over 150,000 clones, approximately 80% of them singletons, with 6.5% to 7.5% in the top ten. Sequencing was done on a sample of peripheral blood. The source is a woman between 35 and 50 years old with COVID-19, enrolled during active disease.

This rearrangement joins TRBV6-2 or TRBV6-3 to TRBJ1-4, with TRBD1 matching over 9 bases. CDR1 and CDR2 (germline): MNHEY, SVGEGT. This CDR3 spans 15 amino acids. V trimming: 2 bases; J trimming: 7 bases; junction bases outside the gene matches: 5. CDR3 DNA sequence: TGTGCCAGCAGTTACAACAGGGGGCGGAGTGAAAAACTGTTTTTT. Its protein is CASSYNRGRSEKLFF.

The chain joins TRBV24-1 to TRBJ2-3; D is undetermined. This CDR3 is 17 amino acids long. The V gene's germline CDR1 is KGHDR and CDR2 SFDVKD. The germline V and J ends were trimmed by 2 bases and 1 base, with 15 bases remaining between them. In DNA form, the CDR3 reads TGTGCCACCAGTGATTCGAGAAACCTAGGCGGCACAGATACGCAGTATTTT. It codes for CATSDSRNLGGTDTQYF.

The chain has TRBV6-1 and TRBJ2-2; D might be TRBD2 (6 bases). The germline V gene encodes CDR1 MNHNS and CDR2 SASEGT. Trimming left V 2 bases short and J 1 base short, with 8 bases between. The CDR3 is made up of 15 amino acids. In DNA, the CDR3 is TGTGCCAGCAGTGAATACGGGGGGAACACCGGGGAGCTGTTTTTT. It yields the protein CASSEYGGNTGELFF.

This clone was recorded only once. The chain recombines TRBV29-1 with TRBJ1-2; 9 nucleotides line up with TRBD1. Germline V gives CDR1 SQVTM, CDR2 ANQGSEA. With V trimmed by 3 bases and J by 2 bases, 7 bases remained unmatched. CDR3 size: 15 residues. The chain's CDR3 is CSVDTIGTGNYGYTF. CDR3 DNA sequence: TGCAGCGTTGATACGATCGGGACAGGGAACTATGGCTACACCTTC.

The rearrangement links TRBV6-5 to TRBJ1-1, with D perhaps matching TRBD1 (6 bases). The CDR3 extends over 16 amino acids. V lost 2 bases and J lost 2, with 15 bases in between. The germline V gene has CDR1 MNHEY and CDR2 SVGAGI. The CDR3 reads CASSYLPDRVNTEAFF. The CDR3 bases are TGTGCCAGCAGTTACCTCCCGGACAGAGTAAACACTGAAGCTTTCTTT.

This clone has a single count. The chain is built from TRBV11-2 and TRBJ2-3, with 9 bases matching TRBD2. This CDR3 spans 16 amino acids. Germline CDR1 is SGHAT and CDR2 is FQNNGV. V shed 5 bases, J shed 0 bases, and the junction held 6 bases outside the gene matches. The CDR3 protein is CASSKAGGTSTDTQYF. The DNA of the CDR3 is TGTGCCAGCAGCAAAGCGGGGGGTACTAGCACAGATACGCAGTATTTT.